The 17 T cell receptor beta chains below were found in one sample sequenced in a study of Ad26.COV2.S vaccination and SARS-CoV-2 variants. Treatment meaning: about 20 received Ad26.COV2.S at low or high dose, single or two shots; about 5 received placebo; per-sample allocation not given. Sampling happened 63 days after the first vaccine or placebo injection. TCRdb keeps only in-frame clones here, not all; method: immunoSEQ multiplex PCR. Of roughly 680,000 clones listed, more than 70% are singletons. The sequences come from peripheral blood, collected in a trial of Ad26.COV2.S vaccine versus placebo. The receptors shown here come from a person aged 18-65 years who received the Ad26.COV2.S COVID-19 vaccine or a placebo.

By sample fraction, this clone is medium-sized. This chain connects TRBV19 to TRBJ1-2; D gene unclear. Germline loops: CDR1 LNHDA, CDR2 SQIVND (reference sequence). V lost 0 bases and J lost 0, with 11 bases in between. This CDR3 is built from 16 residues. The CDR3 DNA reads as TGTGCCAGTAGTATAGAACCAGGCGGCTCTAACTATGGCTACACCTTC. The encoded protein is CASSIEPGGSNYGYTF.

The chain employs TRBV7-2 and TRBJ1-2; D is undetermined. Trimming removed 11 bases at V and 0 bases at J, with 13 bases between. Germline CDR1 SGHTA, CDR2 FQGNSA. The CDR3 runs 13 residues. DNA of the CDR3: TGTGCCTCAGGTGCGGGATCTAACTATGGCTACACCTTC. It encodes CASGAGSNYGYTF.

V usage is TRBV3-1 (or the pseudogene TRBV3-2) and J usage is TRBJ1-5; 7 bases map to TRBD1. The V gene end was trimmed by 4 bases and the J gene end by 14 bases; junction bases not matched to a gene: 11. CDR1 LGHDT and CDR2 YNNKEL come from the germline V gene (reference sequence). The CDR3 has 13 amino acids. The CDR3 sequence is CASSLNRDSDKHF. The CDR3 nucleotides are TGTGCCAGCAGCCTTAACCGGGACAGCGATAAGCATTTT.

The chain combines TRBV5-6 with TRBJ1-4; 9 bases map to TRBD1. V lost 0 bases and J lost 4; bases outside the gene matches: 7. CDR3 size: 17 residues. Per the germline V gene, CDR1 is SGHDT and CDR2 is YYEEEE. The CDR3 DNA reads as TGTGCCAGCAGCTTGGCCCCCGGGACAGGGAGTAATGAAAAACTGTTTTTT. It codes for CASSLAPGTGSNEKLFF.

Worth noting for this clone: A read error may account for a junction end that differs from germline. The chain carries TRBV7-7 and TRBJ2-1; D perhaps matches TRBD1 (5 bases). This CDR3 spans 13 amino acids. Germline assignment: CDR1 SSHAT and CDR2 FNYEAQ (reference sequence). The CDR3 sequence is CASSLGQDNEQFF. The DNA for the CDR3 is TGTGCTAGCAGCTTAGGACAAGACAATGAGCAGTTCTTC.

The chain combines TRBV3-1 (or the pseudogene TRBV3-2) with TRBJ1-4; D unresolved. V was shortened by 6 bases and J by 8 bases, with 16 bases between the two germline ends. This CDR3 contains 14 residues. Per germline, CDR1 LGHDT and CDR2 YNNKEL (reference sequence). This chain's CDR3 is CASSWNSGSEKLFF. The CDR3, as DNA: TGTGCCAGCAGTTGGAACAGTGGGTCCGAAAAACTGTTTTTT.

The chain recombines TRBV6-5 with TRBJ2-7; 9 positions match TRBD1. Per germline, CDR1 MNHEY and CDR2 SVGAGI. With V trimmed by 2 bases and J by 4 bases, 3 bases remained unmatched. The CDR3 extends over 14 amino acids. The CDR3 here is CASSYTGGAYEQYF. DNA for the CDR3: TGTGCCAGCAGTTACACAGGGGGCGCGTACGAGCAGTACTTC.

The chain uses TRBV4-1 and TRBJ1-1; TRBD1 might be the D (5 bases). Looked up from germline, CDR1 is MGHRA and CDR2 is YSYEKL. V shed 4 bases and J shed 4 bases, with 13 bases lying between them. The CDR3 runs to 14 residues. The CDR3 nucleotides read TGCGCCAGCAGCCTCCTGGGGGAAAGCACTGAAGCTTTCTTT. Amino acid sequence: CASSLLGESTEAFF.

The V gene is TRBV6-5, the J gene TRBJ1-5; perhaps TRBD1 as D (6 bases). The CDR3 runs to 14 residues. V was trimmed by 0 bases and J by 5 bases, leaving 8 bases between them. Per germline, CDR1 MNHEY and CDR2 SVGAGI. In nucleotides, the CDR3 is TGTGCCAGCAGTTACTCGAGGGGGGATCAGCCCCAGCATTTT. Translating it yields CASSYSRGDQPQHF.

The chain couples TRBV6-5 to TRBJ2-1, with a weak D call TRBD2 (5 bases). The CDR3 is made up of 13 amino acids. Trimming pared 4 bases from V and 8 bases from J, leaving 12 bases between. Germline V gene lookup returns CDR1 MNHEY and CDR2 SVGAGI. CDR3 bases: TGTGCCAGCAGTTGGAGGACCAGTGATGAGCAGTTCTTC. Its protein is CASSWRTSDEQFF.

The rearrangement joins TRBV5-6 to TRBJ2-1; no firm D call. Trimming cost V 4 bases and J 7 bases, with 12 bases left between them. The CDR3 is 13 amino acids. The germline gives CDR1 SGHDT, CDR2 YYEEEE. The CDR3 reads CASSGPQENEQFF. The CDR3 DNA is TGTGCCAGCAGCGGACCGCAGGAGAATGAGCAGTTCTTC.

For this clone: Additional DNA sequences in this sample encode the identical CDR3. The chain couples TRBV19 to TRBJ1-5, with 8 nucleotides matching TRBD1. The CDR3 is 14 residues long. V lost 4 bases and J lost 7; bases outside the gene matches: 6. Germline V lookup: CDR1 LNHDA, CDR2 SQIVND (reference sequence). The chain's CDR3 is CASSTTGDGQPQHF. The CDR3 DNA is TGTGCCAGTAGTACGACAGGGGATGGCCAGCCCCAGCATTTT.

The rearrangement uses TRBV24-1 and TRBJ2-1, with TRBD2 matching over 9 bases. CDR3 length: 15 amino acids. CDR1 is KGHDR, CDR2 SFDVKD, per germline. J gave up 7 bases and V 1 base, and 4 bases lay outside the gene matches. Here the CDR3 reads CATSDFGTSPNEQFF. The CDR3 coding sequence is TGTGCCACCAGTGATTTTGGGACTAGCCCTAATGAGCAGTTCTTC.

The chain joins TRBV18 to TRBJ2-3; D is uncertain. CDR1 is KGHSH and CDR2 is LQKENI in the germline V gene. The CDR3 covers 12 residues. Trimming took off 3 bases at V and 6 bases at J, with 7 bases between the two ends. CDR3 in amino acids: CASSPGRDTQYF. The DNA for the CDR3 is TGTGCCAGCTCACCGGGCCGGGATACGCAGTATTTT.

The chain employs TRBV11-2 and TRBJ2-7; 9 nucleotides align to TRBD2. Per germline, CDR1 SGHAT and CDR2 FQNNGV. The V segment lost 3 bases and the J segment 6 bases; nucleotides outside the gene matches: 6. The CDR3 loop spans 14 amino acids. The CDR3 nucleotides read TGTGCCAGCAGCTTTATGGCGGGGGGGGCCGAGCAGTACTTC. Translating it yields CASSFMAGGAEQYF.

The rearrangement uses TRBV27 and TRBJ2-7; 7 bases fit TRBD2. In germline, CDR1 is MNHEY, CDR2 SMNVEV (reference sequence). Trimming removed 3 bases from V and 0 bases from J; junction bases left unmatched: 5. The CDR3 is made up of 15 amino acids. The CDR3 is CASSFVAGRSYEQYF. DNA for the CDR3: TGTGCCAGCAGTTTTGTAGCGGGCCGCTCCTACGAGCAGTACTTC.

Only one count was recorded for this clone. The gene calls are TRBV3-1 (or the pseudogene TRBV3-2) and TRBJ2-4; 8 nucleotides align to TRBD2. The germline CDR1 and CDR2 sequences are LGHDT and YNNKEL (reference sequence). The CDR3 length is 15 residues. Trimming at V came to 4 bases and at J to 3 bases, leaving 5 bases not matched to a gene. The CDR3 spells CASSPHGRGKNIQYF. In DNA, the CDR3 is TGTGCCAGCAGCCCCCACGGGAGGGGCAAAAACATTCAGTACTTC.